One sample yielded the 28 T cell receptor beta chains listed below, sequenced in a study of T-cell reconstitution after alpha-beta-depleted transplantation in children. Researchers prepared the TCRbeta library using unique molecular identifiers, the study reports. A single record per CDR3 protein comes from TCRdb applying MiXCR to the PCR reads. Of about 440,000 distinct CDR3 sequences listed, 43% are singletons. The source material was PBMCs, sampled before TCRalphabeta/CD19-depleted stem cell transplant. These receptors came from a girl aged 2-10 years with aplastic anemia, due to receive a stem cell transplant.

This CDR3 is CASSSRSANSPLHF. DNA for the CDR3: TGTGCCAGCAGCAGCCGGTCGGCAAATTCACCCCTCCACTTT. This chain uses TRBV9 with TRBJ1-6; D call uncertain. V dropped 4 bases and J dropped 7 bases, with 12 bases sitting between them. The CDR3 sequence is 14 residues long. Germline values: CDR1 SGDLS, CDR2 YYNGEE.

This clonotype was detected only a few times. The chain uses TRBV27 and TRBJ2-5; 10 bases match TRBD2. This CDR3 region has 17 residues. With 4 bases clipped from V and 5 bases from J, the junction kept 13 bases outside the gene matches. Germline assignment: CDR1 MNHEY and CDR2 SMNVEV (reference sequence). The CDR3 DNA is TGTGCCAGCAGTTCGTCGACTAGCGGGCTACTTCACGAGACCCAGTACTTC. It specifies CASSSSTSGLLHETQYF.

In its sample, this clonotype was seen many times. V is TRBV10-2 and J is TRBJ1-1, with D tentatively TRBD1 (5 bases). In germline, CDR1 is WSHSY, CDR2 SAAADI. This CDR3 is 13 amino acids long. Trimming pared 6 bases from V and 1 base from J, leaving 9 bases between. CDR3 amino acids: CASRTAPNTEAFF. As DNA, the CDR3 is TGCGCCAGCAGGACAGCACCGAACACTGAAGCTTTCTTT.

This chain uses TRBV11-2 with TRBJ2-3; TRBD2 matches at 8 bases. CDR1 SGHAT and CDR2 FQNNGV come from the germline V gene. The CDR3 spans 17 residues. V trimming: 5 bases; J trimming: 0 bases; junction bases outside the gene matches: 10. Here the CDR3 reads CASSKQTSALSTDTQYF. CDR3 coding DNA: TGTGCCAGCAGCAAGCAGACTAGCGCCTTGAGCACAGATACGCAGTATTTT.

The chain links TRBV20-1 to TRBJ1-5, with D tentatively TRBD1 (5 bases). From germline, CDR1 is DFQATT and CDR2 SNEGSKA (reference sequence). V lost 0 bases and J lost 0, with 9 bases in between. The CDR3 has 15 amino acids. The CDR3 protein is CSARDRGYSNQPQHF. CDR3 DNA sequence: TGCAGTGCTAGAGATCGGGGGTATAGCAATCAGCCCCAGCATTTT.

The chain couples TRBV10-3 to TRBJ2-7; D not certain. The CDR3 is 16 amino acids. Trimming took off 0 bases at V and 1 base at J, with 13 bases between the two ends. The germline CDR1 and CDR2 sequences are ENHRY and SYGVKD. This CDR3 is CAISESARKESYEQYF. CDR3 nucleotides: TGTGCCATCAGTGAGTCTGCTCGGAAAGAGTCCTACGAGCAGTACTTC.

The chain combines TRBV29-1 with TRBJ1-1, with 10 bases aligning to TRBD1. V lost 7 bases and J lost 3; bases outside the gene matches: 5. CDR3 length: 13 residues. Germline V gene lookup returns CDR1 SQVTM and CDR2 ANQGSEA. The CDR3 region has the DNA TGCAGCGCCGGGACAGGGGCGGACACTGAAGCTTTCTTT. This sequence encodes CSAGTGADTEAFF. The full variable domain, rest sourced from reference TRBV29-1 and TRBJ1-1, is SAVISQKPSRDICQRGTSLTIQCQVDSQVTMMFWYRQQPGQSLTLIATANQGSEATYESGFVIDKFPISRPNLTFSTLTVSNMSPEDSSIYLCSAGTGADTEAFFGQGTRLTVV.

In its sample, this clonotype was seen many times. The chain couples TRBV4-3 to TRBJ2-7; 9 bases are a match to TRBD1. Germline values: CDR1 LGHNA, CDR2 YSLEER. The CDR3 is 18 residues long. V was clipped by 1 base and J by 3 bases; unmatched bases: 13. This CDR3 reads CASSQVLYTGGSGYEQYF. The CDR3 DNA reads TGCGCCAGCAGCCAAGTCTTATATACAGGGGGCTCGGGCTACGAGCAGTACTTC.

At least ten counts were recorded for this clonotype. V usage is TRBV5-1 and J usage is TRBJ2-5; the D gene is possibly TRBD1 (6 bases). The CDR3 is made up of 15 amino acids. Germline values: CDR1 SGHRS, CDR2 YFSETQ. Between the trimmed V and J ends, which lost 4 bases and 5 bases, there was a span of 18 bases. DNA for the CDR3: TGCGCCAGCAGCCTCTACAGGGTGCACGGGGAGACCCAGTACTTC. Amino acids: CASSLYRVHGETQYF.

The chain couples TRBV9 to TRBJ2-1; 7 positions match TRBD2. The J segment lost 2 bases and the V segment lost 4 bases, leaving 6 bases of the junction unmatched. There are 15 residues in the CDR3. Germline V gene data show CDR1 as SGDLS and CDR2 as YYNGEE. CDR3 in DNA: TGTGCCAGCAGCCTGACTAGCACAACCTACAATGAGCAGTTCTTC. This encodes CASSLTSTTYNEQFF.

This clonotype has only a few counts. This sequence joins TRBV20-1 and TRBJ1-1; D may be TRBD1 (5 bases). CDR1 and CDR2 (germline): DFQATT, SNEGSKA (reference sequence). This CDR3 is built from 11 residues. V lost 5 bases and J lost 4, with 8 bases in between. CDR3 nucleotide sequence: TGCAGTGCTGGGGCTGTCACTGAAGCTTTCTTT. Residues: CSAGAVTEAFF.

The chain recombines TRBV27 with TRBJ1-5; 10 bases align to TRBD1. The CDR3 spans 16 residues. V dropped 7 bases and J dropped 6; count of bases not matched to a gene: 12. Germline V gene data show CDR1 as MNHEY and CDR2 as SMNVEV (reference sequence). CDR3 region: CASKRRQGARFQPQHF. The CDR3 coding sequence is TGTGCCAGCAAACGAAGACAGGGGGCTCGGTTTCAGCCCCAGCATTTT.

The chain uses TRBV20-1 and TRBJ2-1; 16 positions agree with TRBD2. This CDR3 region has 16 residues. V was clipped by 0 bases and J by 8 bases; unmatched bases: 4. Germline loops: CDR1 DFQATT, CDR2 SNEGSKA (reference sequence). CDR3 nucleotides: TGCAGTGCTAGAGATCGGGGACTAGCGGGGGGGTATGAGCAGTTCTTC. It codes for CSARDRGLAGGYEQFF.

The rearrangement joins TRBV5-1 to TRBJ2-1; 9 bases align to TRBD1. The CDR3 length is 19 residues. Germline lookup yields CDR1 SGHRS and CDR2 YFSETQ. J lost 5 bases, V lost 3 bases, and 18 bases had no gene match. CDR3 in amino acids: CASSSPGQGWGMPDNEQFF. The DNA of the CDR3 is TGCGCCAGCAGCTCCCCGGGACAGGGCTGGGGGATGCCTGACAATGAGCAGTTCTTC.

This chain links TRBV11-2 with TRBJ2-1; 9 nucleotides line up with TRBD2. The CDR3 length is 15 residues. J was trimmed by 7 bases and V by 6 bases; bases with no gene match: 10. Germline CDR1 reads SGHAT; CDR2 reads FQNNGV. Written as DNA, the CDR3 is TGTGCCAGCAGAAAACTTAGCGGGAGCAGGAATGAGCAGTTCTTC. This translates into CASRKLSGSRNEQFF.

This clonotype turned up a few times. The chain combines TRBV7-6 with TRBJ2-1, with D perhaps assigned TRBD1 or TRBD2 (6 bases each). Germline V lookup: CDR1 SGHVS, CDR2 FNYEAQ. The CDR3 contains 16 residues. Trimming stripped 5 bases from V and 1 base from J, with 15 bases between. Here the CDR3 reads CASSVTGGGSYNEQFF. The CDR3 coding sequence is TGTGCCAGCAGCGTAACAGGAGGGGGGTCCTACAATGAGCAGTTCTTC.

This clonotype was recorded once. The rearrangement links TRBV5-1 to TRBJ2-7; D is unresolved. Germline V gene lookup returns CDR1 SGHRS and CDR2 YFSETQ. The CDR3 is made up of 13 amino acids. V lost 0 bases and J lost 6, with 10 bases in between. The CDR3 sequence is CASSLVLDGEQYF. The CDR3 nucleotides read TGCGCCAGCAGCTTGGTCCTGGATGGCGAGCAGTACTTC. The full variable domain, in which reference TRBV5-1 and TRBJ2-7 provide the parts outside the CDR3, is KAGVTQTPRYLIKTRGQQVTLSCSPISGHRSVSWYQQTPGQGLQFLFEYFSETQRNKGNFPGRFSGRQFSNSRSEMNVSTLELGDSALYLCASSLVLDGEQYFGPGTRLTVT.

The chain employs TRBV7-6 and TRBJ2-7; 9 bases map to TRBD1. CDR3 size: 15 residues. Germline values: CDR1 SGHVS, CDR2 FNYEAQ. The V gene end was trimmed by 4 bases and the J gene end by 2 bases; junction bases not matched to a gene: 6. The CDR3 reads CASSSTTGGTYEQYF. The CDR3, as DNA: TGTGCCAGCAGCTCCACGACAGGGGGTACCTACGAGCAGTACTTC.

The chain links TRBV20-1 to TRBJ2-1; perhaps TRBD2 as D (5 bases). The ends were cut back, 6 bases at V and 9 bases at J, with 21 bases in the middle. Germline CDR1 reads DFQATT; CDR2 reads SNEGSKA (reference sequence). The CDR3 extends over 14 amino acids. The chain's CDR3 is CSARFSRSRGEQFF. The CDR3 coding sequence is TGCAGTGCCAGGTTTAGTAGGTCACGGGGTGAGCAGTTCTTC.

For this clonotype: This clone may be a read error of a much larger clone one base away. The chain employs TRBV5-1 and TRBJ2-7; either TRBD1 or TRBD2 may supply D (7 bases each). From germline, CDR1 is SGHRS and CDR2 YFSETQ. The CDR3 has 17 amino acids. CDR3 sequence reads: CASSLFPGGRGTYDQYF. For the CDR3, the DNA is TGCGCCAGCAGCTTGTTCCCAGGGGGGAGGGGAACCTACGACCAGTACTTC.

The rearrangement links TRBV3-1 to TRBJ2-1, with 12 nucleotides matching TRBD2. V lost 3 bases and J lost 12; bases outside the gene matches: 3. Germline CDR1 is LGHDT and CDR2 is YNNKEL (reference sequence). The length of the CDR3 is 13 residues. For the CDR3, the DNA is TGTGCCAGCAGCCAGCAACTAGCGGGGGGGCAGTTCTTC. Amino acid sequence: CASSQQLAGGQFF.

This clonotype has ten or more counts. This sequence joins TRBV5-1 and TRBJ2-1; D is unclear. V dropped 0 bases and J dropped 8 bases, with 9 bases sitting between them. In germline, CDR1 is SGHRS, CDR2 YFSETQ. The CDR3 is made up of 13 amino acids. CDR3 sequence: CASSLVLGDEQFF. The CDR3 bases are TGCGCCAGCAGCTTGGTATTAGGCGATGAGCAGTTCTTC.

This clonotype was seen repeatedly, ten times or more. The chain carries TRBV5-6 and TRBJ2-1; 8 positions agree with TRBD1. Trimming cost V 3 bases and J 4 bases; bases outside gene matches: 12. Germline lookup yields CDR1 SGHDT and CDR2 YYEEEE. The CDR3 runs 17 residues. CDR3 bases: TGTGCCAGCAGCTATGCTGTTAGGACAGGGTGGTACAATGAGCAGTTCTTC. Its translation: CASSYAVRTGWYNEQFF.

The J gene is TRBJ2-1, the V gene TRBV14; perhaps TRBD1 as D (5 bases). With 0 bases removed from V and 1 base from J, the gap between germline ends came to 10 bases. The germline CDR1 and CDR2 sequences are SGHDN and FVKESK. The CDR3 runs 16 residues. The CDR3 coding sequence is TGTGCCAGCAGCCAAGAGTGGCAGGGATCCTACAATGAGCAGTTCTTC. Its translation: CASSQEWQGSYNEQFF.

This chain joins TRBV5-1 and TRBJ2-6; 11 bases are shared with TRBD2. Germline V CDR1 and CDR2: SGHRS, YFSETQ. This CDR3 region has 19 residues. J gave up 2 bases and V 1 base, and 8 bases lay outside the gene matches. The CDR3 DNA reads TGCGCCAGCAGCTTGCGGCTACTAGCGGGAGTCCCTGGGGCCAACGTCCTGACTTTC. Translating gives CASSLRLLAGVPGANVLTF.

The chain is built from TRBV10-3 and TRBJ1-5, with TRBD1 as a possible D gene (5 bases). The CDR3 has 13 residues. The germline CDR1 and CDR2 sequences are ENHRY and SYGVKD. V was shortened by 9 bases and J by 5 bases, with 14 bases between the two germline ends. The CDR3 here is CAMGEVWDQPQHF. DNA of the CDR3: TGTGCCATGGGGGAAGTCTGGGATCAGCCCCAGCATTTT.

This clonotype came up a few times. The chain joins TRBV24-1 to TRBJ2-7; 7 nucleotides match TRBD2. Per the germline V gene, CDR1 is KGHDR and CDR2 is SFDVKD. J gave up 2 bases and V 4 bases, and 10 bases lay outside the gene matches. This CDR3 contains 16 residues. CDR3 coding DNA: TGTGCCACCAGTGACCCCTTAGCGGGTACTCCCTACGAGCAGTACTTC. As protein: CATSDPLAGTPYEQYF.

The CDR3: CASSGRTSGKVITPEQYF. In DNA, the CDR3 is TGTGCCAGCAGCGGAAGGACTAGCGGGAAGGTGATAACTCCCGAGCAGTACTTC. The rearrangement links TRBV11-2 to TRBJ2-7; TRBD2 aligns across 12 bases. With V trimmed by 5 bases and J by 6 bases, 17 bases remained unmatched. Germline V CDR1 and CDR2: SGHAT, FQNNGV. CDR3 length: 18 amino acids. Filled out from reference TRBV11-2 and TRBJ2-7, the complete variable domain reads EAGVAQSPRYKIIEKRQSVAFWCNPISGHATLYWYQQILGQGPKLLIQFQNNGVVDDSQLPKDRFSAERLKGVDSTLKIQPAKLEDSAVYLCASSGRTSGKVITPEQYFGPGTRLTVT.